This T cell receptor (beta chain) stems from a study of T cells in tuberculosis. At the level of the study: In South Africa, adults with active tuberculosis were compared with IGRA-negative and latently infected IGRA-positive adolescents.

Only in-frame clones appear in the TCRdb table, and some are missing; sequencing was by immunoSEQ multiplex PCR. Of around 49,000 clones listed, around 96% are singletons. Of note for this clone: Antigen unknown.

The CDR3 is 13 amino acids. Germline CDR1 and CDR2: SGHNT and YYREEE (reference sequence). V lost 10 bases to trimming and J lost 6 bases; unmatched junction nucleotides: 6. Time point of the sample: new active TB diagnosis, blood taken before or within 7 days of starting treatment. Study-wide results and limits: GEM motif frequencies gave more than 65% accuracy; the GMM repertoire gave roughly 85%.

This clonotype was sampled from an adult with tuberculosis. The chain employs TRBV5-4 and TRBJ2-1; 11 nucleotides agree with TRBD2. Sequencing was performed on PBMCs, taken at tuberculosis diagnosis. The CDR3 DNA is TGTGCCGGGGGGCTAGCGGGAGGCAATGAGCAGTTCTTC. As protein: CAGGLAGGNEQFF. The full variable domain, rest sourced from reference TRBV5-4 and TRBJ2-1, is ETGVTQSPTHLIKTRGQQVTLRCSSQSGHNTVSWYQQALGQGPQFIFQYYREEENGRGNFPPRFSGLQFPNYSSELNVNALELDDSALYLCAGGLAGGNEQFFGPGTRLTVL.